Each of the 24 T cell receptor beta chains below was sequenced from the same sample in a study of CD8 T cells in Susac syndrome. Reverse transcription of roughly 0.5 to 1 ug RNA was carried out with random hexamers. MiXCR, run by TCRdb on the immunoSEQ multiplex PCR reads, gives a single entry per CDR3 protein. This sample has a few hundred thousand distinct CDR3 sequences, with around 85% found just once. The material sequenced was CD8+ T cells from PBMCs. The receptors originated from a human donor with multiple sclerosis.

The V and J genes are TRBV7-9 and TRBJ2-3, with TRBD1 matching over 7 bases. CDR1 is SEHNR and CDR2 is FQNEAQ in the germline V gene (reference sequence). This CDR3 contains 15 residues. J gave up 1 base and V 5 bases, and 6 bases lay outside the gene matches. The CDR3 nucleotides read TGTGCCAGCAGCCCTGACAGGGTGGGCACAGATACGCAGTATTTT. This encodes CASSPDRVGTDTQYF.

This rearrangement joins TRBV3-1 to TRBJ2-2; the D gene could be TRBD1 or TRBD2 (6 bases each). Germline V gene data show CDR1 as LGHDT and CDR2 as YNNKEL (reference sequence). V lost 1 base to trimming and J lost 7 bases, with 16 bases between them. The CDR3 covers 16 residues. The CDR3 nucleotides read TGTGCCAGCAGCCAAGTCCGGGGGCGCAGGTTCGGGGAGCTGTTTTTT. This gives the protein CASSQVRGRRFGELFF.

The chain couples TRBV28 to TRBJ2-5, with 10 bases lining up with TRBD1. J was trimmed by 7 bases and V by 7 bases; bases with no gene match: 9. Germline V CDR1 and CDR2: MDHEN, SYDVKM. CDR3 length: 14 amino acids. The CDR3 loop is CASTSDRGHRTQYF. DNA of the CDR3: TGTGCCAGCACTAGCGACAGGGGGCATCGGACCCAGTACTTC.

The chain carries TRBV6-1 and TRBJ2-3; no firm D call. From germline, CDR1 is MNHNS and CDR2 SASEGT. The CDR3 extends over 12 amino acids. V lost 2 bases, J lost 4 bases, and 4 bases lay in between. The CDR3 loop is CASSELADTQYF. The CDR3 DNA sequence: TGTGCCAGCAGTGAACTTGCAGATACGCAGTATTTT.

The chain employs TRBV19 and TRBJ2-7, with TRBD1 identical over 8 bases. Trimming removed 5 bases from V and 3 bases from J; junction bases left unmatched: 9. Germline V gene data show CDR1 as LNHDA and CDR2 as SQIVND (reference sequence). The CDR3 runs 15 residues. In DNA, the CDR3 is TGTGCCAGTAGTCTCGACAGGGGCCTCCTCTACGAGCAGTACTTC. This codes for CASSLDRGLLYEQYF. The variable domain in full, with the rest retrieved from reference TRBV19 and TRBJ2-7, is DGGITQSPKYLFRKEGQNVTLSCEQNLNHDAMYWYRQDPGQGLRLIYYSQIVNDFQKGDIAEGYSVSREKKESFPLTVTSAQKNPTAFYLCASSLDRGLLYEQYFGPGTRLTVT.

This clonotype was seen only once. This chain joins TRBV30 and TRBJ2-7; 7 nucleotides match TRBD1. From germline, CDR1 is GTSNPN and CDR2 SVGIG (reference sequence). The CDR3 contains 13 residues. The V gene end was trimmed by 3 bases and the J gene end by 1 base; junction bases not matched to a gene: 3. CDR3 DNA: TGTGCCTGGAGATACAGGGGTTCCTACGAGCAGTACTTC. It translates to CAWRYRGSYEQYF.

The sample holds one count of this clonotype. This chain uses TRBV6-1 with TRBJ1-5; D not certain. The CDR3 is made up of 18 amino acids. The germline V gene encodes CDR1 MNHNS and CDR2 SASEGT. Trimming pared 3 bases from V and 0 bases from J, leaving 18 bases between. The CDR3 DNA reads TGTGCCAGCAGTGAGTTTGCTGGGGTGACGGATAGCAATCAGCCCCAGCATTTT. Protein: CASSEFAGVTDSNQPQHF.

The J gene is TRBJ2-7, the V gene TRBV4-1, with D perhaps TRBD1 (6 bases). This CDR3 is built from 15 residues. The germline CDR1 and CDR2 sequences are MGHRA and YSYEKL. V was clipped by 1 base and J by 0 bases, with 10 bases between them. This chain's CDR3 is CASSQGQDFSYEQYF. In DNA, the CDR3 is TGCGCCAGCAGCCAAGGACAGGACTTCTCCTACGAGCAGTACTTC.

The chain has TRBV30 and TRBJ1-6, with 8 nucleotides matching TRBD1. The germline V gene has CDR1 GTSNPN and CDR2 SVGIG (reference sequence). The junction had 16 bases not matched to a gene; V was cut back by 3 bases and J by 9 bases. The CDR3 spans 17 residues. The CDR3: CAWSATGGTPFASPLHF. DNA for the CDR3: TGTGCCTGGAGCGCTACAGGGGGTACCCCATTTGCTTCACCCCTCCACTTT.

This clonotype was observed a single time. The genes are TRBV12-3 or TRBV12-4 and TRBJ2-5; D remains unclear. The ends were cut back, 5 bases at V and 4 bases at J, with 8 bases in the middle. The CDR3 contains 12 residues. Here the CDR3 DNA reads TGTGCCAGCAGTGAGGCAGGAGAGACCCAGTACTTC. It specifies CASSEAGETQYF.

This clonotype was detected once. The gene calls are TRBV3-1 and TRBJ2-7; TRBD2 might be the D (6 bases). V lost 8 bases and J 7 bases, leaving 24 bases between the germline ends. The CDR3 extends over 15 amino acids. CDR1 is LGHDT, CDR2 YNNKEL, per germline (reference sequence). The CDR3: CASRTNNKLAGEQYF. Written as DNA, the CDR3 is TGTGCCAGCCGCACCAACAATAAACTAGCAGGGGAGCAGTACTTC.

The chain combines TRBV28 with TRBJ2-3, with 11 bases matching TRBD1. Germline-derived CDR1 and CDR2 are MDHEN and SYDVKM. After removal of 4 bases from V and 0 bases from J, the junction contained 9 bases not matched to a gene. The CDR3 sequence is 18 residues long. Written as DNA, the CDR3 is TGTGCCAGCAGTTCCGGGACAGGGGGTACCTTTAGCACAGATACGCAGTATTTT. This codes for CASSSGTGGTFSTDTQYF. Complete variable domain (other parts from reference TRBV28 and TRBJ2-3): DVKVTQSSRYLVKRTGEKVFLECVQDMDHENMFWYRQDPGLGLRLIYFSYDVKMKEKGDIPEGYSVSREKKERFSLILESASTNQTSMYLCASSSGTGGTFSTDTQYFGPGTRLTVL.

The rearrangement links TRBV4-1 to TRBJ2-7, with D unclear. CDR1 is MGHRA, CDR2 YSYEKL, per germline. The V end lost 0 bases, the J end lost 5 bases, and 20 bases lay between the germline ends. CDR3 size: 17 residues. CDR3 sequence: CASSQERTDWPANEQYF. The CDR3 region has the DNA TGCGCCAGCAGCCAAGAACGAACTGACTGGCCGGCGAACGAGCAGTACTTC.

The V call is TRBV2, the J call TRBJ1-5; D possibly corresponds to TRBD1 (6 bases). The CDR3 is 14 residues long. V dropped 2 bases and J dropped 5 bases, with 10 bases sitting between them. CDR1 is SNHLY, CDR2 FYNNEI, per germline. The DNA for the CDR3 is TGTGCCAGCAGTGAACTGGACAGATATCAGCCCCAGCATTTT. This sequence encodes CASSELDRYQPQHF.

This clonotype was detected once. The CDR3 DNA sequence: TGTGCCAGCAGTTTATCTGGCGGGGGAGGCTACGAGCAGTACTTC. This translates into CASSLSGGGGYEQYF. This chain uses TRBV27 with TRBJ2-7; TRBD2 matches 7 bases. V dropped 0 bases and J dropped 3; count of bases not matched to a gene: 5. Germline assignment: CDR1 MNHEY and CDR2 SMNVEV (reference sequence). The CDR3 length is 15 residues.

This chain joins TRBV19 and TRBJ2-2, with unresolved D. The germline V and J ends were trimmed by 7 bases and 1 base, with 10 bases remaining between them. This CDR3 has 14 residues. Germline CDR1 LNHDA, CDR2 SQIVND (reference sequence). The CDR3 sequence: CASTLHRNTGELFF. The DNA of the CDR3 is TGTGCCAGTACCCTACACCGGAACACCGGGGAGCTGTTTTTT.

The V call is TRBV30, the J call TRBJ1-1, with a weak D call TRBD1 (5 bases). The CDR3 extends over 14 amino acids. The V and J ends lost 2 bases and 4 bases respectively, with 14 bases between them. Germline V gene sequence: CDR1 GTSNPN, CDR2 SVGIG (reference sequence). CDR3 sequence: CAWSPQLGGTEAFF. In DNA form, the CDR3 reads TGTGCCTGGAGTCCGCAACTTGGGGGCACTGAAGCTTTCTTT.

The chain has TRBV19 and TRBJ1-5; the D is unclear. The CDR3 extends over 13 amino acids. In germline, CDR1 is LNHDA, CDR2 SQIVND (reference sequence). V gave up 2 bases and J gave up 9 bases, with 11 bases separating them. CDR3: CASSISPGRPQHF. The CDR3 bases are TGTGCCAGTAGTATATCCCCTGGGAGGCCCCAGCATTTT. Looking up the rest from reference TRBV19 and TRBJ1-5 gives the full variable domain: DGGITQSPKYLFRKEGQNVTLSCEQNLNHDAMYWYRQDPGQGLRLIYYSQIVNDFQKGDIAEGYSVSREKKESFPLTVTSAQKNPTAFYLCASSISPGRPQHFGDGTRLSIL.

V and J are TRBV7-9 and TRBJ2-1, with TRBD2 matching over 7 bases. The germline V gene encodes CDR1 SEHNR and CDR2 FQNEAQ (reference sequence). The CDR3 totals 16 residues. After removal of 2 bases from V and 4 bases from J, the junction contained 8 bases not matched to a gene. This CDR3 is CASSLKVAGVYNEQFF. CDR3 DNA sequence: TGTGCCAGCAGCTTAAAGGTAGCGGGTGTTTACAATGAGCAGTTCTTC.

The CDR3 sequence: CASSQVSGSVKNIQYF. The CDR3 DNA reads TGTGCCAGCAGCCAAGTTTCGGGGTCGGTCAAAAACATTCAGTACTTC. The chain employs TRBV14 and TRBJ2-4, with D tentatively TRBD2 (5 bases). CDR1 is SGHDN and CDR2 is FVKESK in the germline V gene. This CDR3 comprises 16 residues. With 1 base removed from V and 3 bases from J, the gap between germline ends came to 13 bases.

In nucleotides, the CDR3 is TGTGCCAGCAGCCAAGATGCTAGCGGGGGGGAGAATGAGCAGTTCTTC. Amino acids: CASSQDASGGENEQFF. The chain is built from TRBV3-1 and TRBJ2-1; 12 bases are shared with TRBD2. This CDR3 region has 16 residues. V gave up 0 bases and J gave up 7 bases; unmatched junction bases: 4. The germline CDR1 and CDR2 sequences are LGHDT and YNNKEL (reference sequence).

The rearrangement links TRBV6-5 to TRBJ1-2; 8 bases fit TRBD1. After removal of 5 bases from V and 4 bases from J, the junction contained 9 bases not matched to a gene. This CDR3 is 15 amino acids long. Looked up from germline, CDR1 is MNHEY and CDR2 is SVGAGI. The CDR3 is CASSQDREDSYGYTF. The DNA of the CDR3 is TGTGCCAGCAGTCAGGACAGGGAGGATAGCTATGGCTACACCTTC.

The chain is built from TRBV5-4 and TRBJ2-5, with 10 bases identical to TRBD1. Germline V gene data show CDR1 as SGHNT and CDR2 as YYREEE (reference sequence). V trimming: 5 bases; J trimming: 4 bases; junction bases outside the gene matches: 8. The CDR3 is made up of 15 amino acids. The CDR3 nucleotides are TGTGCCAGCAGTCCGCTGACAGGGGGCACAGAGACCCAGTACTTC. Its protein product is CASSPLTGGTETQYF.

The rearrangement uses TRBV7-9 and TRBJ2-7; D ambiguous. In germline, CDR1 is SEHNR, CDR2 FQNEAQ (reference sequence). CDR3 length: 15 amino acids. V gave up 2 bases and J gave up 6 bases, with 17 bases separating them. The CDR3 nucleotides are TGTGCCAGCAGCTTAAGTGTAACATCAACCTGCGAGCAGTACTTC. As protein: CASSLSVTSTCEQYF.